These T cell receptor beta chains were read from a single sample in a study of blood T cell repertoires in COVID-19. Generated by immunoSEQ multiplex PCR, the TCRdb table keeps only in-frame clones and is missing some. The sample lists about 130,000 clones, 79% occurring once. The material sequenced was peripheral blood. These receptors were collected from a middle-aged man with active or convalescent COVID-19. Both conserved end residues are trimmed from each CDR3. Each record gives: CDR3 protein, V gene, J gene.

cdr3_aa: ASSQIGGAGQPQH
v_call: TRBV28
j_call: TRBJ1-5

cdr3_aa: ATSRDRAAAEAF
v_call: TRBV15
j_call: TRBJ1-1

cdr3_aa: ASSVGQVLNEKLF
v_call: TRBV9
j_call: TRBJ1-4

cdr3_aa: ASSPLVGGTNEQF
v_call: TRBV7-3
j_call: TRBJ2-1

cdr3_aa: AWMRGTGSYEQY
v_call: TRBV30
j_call: TRBJ2-7

cdr3_aa: ASRVARTNEKLF
v_call: TRBV16
j_call: TRBJ1-4

cdr3_aa: ASTSGRDYEQY
v_call: TRBV10-2
j_call: TRBJ2-7

cdr3_aa: AWSVRDSITDTQY
v_call: TRBV30
j_call: TRBJ2-3

cdr3_aa: ASSSGQAVELYGYT
v_call: TRBV5-1
j_call: TRBJ1-2

cdr3_aa: ATSRGADYEQY
v_call: TRBV15
j_call: TRBJ2-7

cdr3_aa: ASSLWGLGQGYSPLH
v_call: TRBV27
j_call: TRBJ1-6

cdr3_aa: ASSEPTGIWNSPLH
v_call: TRBV6-1
j_call: TRBJ1-6

cdr3_aa: ASRPSVRGWETQY
v_call: TRBV28
j_call: TRBJ2-5

cdr3_aa: ASSPETGMGTEAF
v_call: TRBV2
j_call: TRBJ1-1

cdr3_aa: ASSPRQVYYGGYT
v_call: TRBV18
j_call: TRBJ1-2

cdr3_aa: ASSVDAGGKNIQY
v_call: TRBV9
j_call: TRBJ2-4

cdr3_aa: ASSRGQGANTGELF
v_call: TRBV5-1
j_call: TRBJ2-2

cdr3_aa: AYTSTVRGPNYSGNTIY
v_call: TRBV30
j_call: TRBJ1-3

cdr3_aa: ASSLAPQGLSEQY
v_call: TRBV11-2
j_call: TRBJ2-7

cdr3_aa: ASSRGRQPNEKLF
v_call: TRBV14
j_call: TRBJ1-4

cdr3_aa: ASLDRVYGYT
v_call: TRBV27
j_call: TRBJ1-2

cdr3_aa: ASSYRATYEQY
v_call: TRBV27
j_call: TRBJ2-7

cdr3_aa: ASSLMGGAYGSSGNTIY
v_call: TRBV7-8
j_call: TRBJ1-3

cdr3_aa: ASSPRGGGYEQY
v_call: TRBV7-2
j_call: TRBJ2-7

cdr3_aa: ASRHLAGIGDTQY
v_call: TRBV11-1
j_call: TRBJ2-3

cdr3_aa: ASSPNYGYT
v_call: TRBV28
j_call: TRBJ1-2

cdr3_aa: ASSLGQGTISIQETQY
v_call: TRBV11-2
j_call: TRBJ2-5

cdr3_aa: ASGAGGSTEAF
v_call: TRBV10-1
j_call: TRBJ1-1

cdr3_aa: ASSPRGQGAPGYT
v_call: TRBV18
j_call: TRBJ1-2

cdr3_aa: ASSSKVLTGGYEQY
v_call: TRBV5-5
j_call: TRBJ2-7

cdr3_aa: ASSALNRQGDTEAF
v_call: TRBV7-8
j_call: TRBJ1-1

cdr3_aa: ATSTKIDQPQH
v_call: TRBV15
j_call: TRBJ1-5

cdr3_aa: ASSHWTGDFGEQY
v_call: TRBV4-1
j_call: TRBJ2-7

cdr3_aa: ASHRGTGRNYGYT
v_call: TRBV6-5
j_call: TRBJ1-2

cdr3_aa: ASRPTGSSYNSPLH
v_call: TRBV6-6
j_call: TRBJ1-6

cdr3_aa: ASSLLPGTSGVKGTGELF
v_call: TRBV27
j_call: TRBJ2-2

cdr3_aa: ASMGQGALYGYT
v_call: TRBV27
j_call: TRBJ1-2

cdr3_aa: ASSGDSGTHFYEQY
v_call: TRBV6-1
j_call: TRBJ2-7

cdr3_aa: ASSLGSGIDEQY
v_call: TRBV5-1
j_call: TRBJ2-7

cdr3_aa: ASSYFQNQPQH
v_call: TRBV6-5
j_call: TRBJ1-5